The rows below give T cell receptor beta chains drawn from one sample of a study of beta chain features in type 1 diabetes. Measured with immunoSEQ multiplex PCR; TCRdb has only the in-frame clones, and not every one. The table lists about 160,000 clones, approximately 8.1% of them singletons. The sample was central memory CD4+ T cells from blood. The receptors shown here come from a man between 18 and 29 years old with type 1 diabetes. Both conserved end residues are part of each CDR3. Fields, in order: clone size, J gene, V gene, D gene, CDR3 DNA, CDR3 protein. D genes are given only for firm matches. Clone size is not always given. Where it is, it says once, few, many or a class for expanded clones.

>-|TRBJ1-2|TRBV7-9|TRBD1
TGTGCCAGCAGCCTCTTCGGGGGACAGGCTAACTATGGCTACACCTTC
CASSLFGGQANYGYTF
>-|TRBJ2-7|TRBV6-5|-
TGTGCCAGCAGCCTGGACACCCCGAGCTACGAGCAGTACTTC
CASSLDTPSYEQYF
>few|TRBJ2-3|TRBV28|-
TGTGCCAGTTGTGGACTTGGGCTTCCCTCGCAGTATTTT
CASCGLGLPSQYF
>-|TRBJ2-7|TRBV5-4|TRBD1
TGTGCCAGCAGCTTGGATGGACAGGGCATCGACGAGCAGTACTTC
CASSLDGQGIDEQYF
>few|TRBJ2-3|TRBV30|TRBD2
TGTGCCTGGAGCTCGGGAGGAGATACGCAGTATTTT
CAWSSGGDTQYF
>many|TRBJ2-1|TRBV6-6|TRBD2
TGTGCCAGCAGGCAGACTAGCGGGAGTAAGAATGAGCAGTTCTTC
CASRQTSGSKNEQFF
>few|TRBJ2-7|TRBV2|TRBD1
TGTGCCAGCAGCGCGACCGGGACAGGGGACTACGAGCAGTACTTC
CASSATGTGDYEQYF
>few|TRBJ1-6|TRBV30|-
TGTGCCTGGGAAGAGGGTTCACCCCTCCACTTT
CAWEEGSPLHF
>few|TRBJ1-1|TRBV28|TRBD1
TGTGCCAGCAGTCAAGGGGGCGGAAGGGCTGAAGCTTTCTTT
CASSQGGGRAEAFF
>-|TRBJ2-3|TRBV5-5|-
TGTGCCAGCAGCTTGACGGAGTTCACAGATACGCAGTATTTT
CASSLTEFTDTQYF
>-|TRBJ2-7|TRBV5-6|TRBD1
TGTGCCAGCAGCTTGCGTACCGGGACAGGGGCCTACGAGCAGTACTTC
CASSLRTGTGAYEQYF
>-|TRBJ2-7|TRBV4-1|TRBD2
TGCGCCAGCAGCCAAGACACCCTTGGCAGCGGGAGAAACGAGCAGTACTTC
CASSQDTLGSGRNEQYF
>few|TRBJ2-7|TRBV2|-
TGTGCCAGCAATGTTCAGGCAGCCTCCTACGAGCAGTACTTC
CASNVQAASYEQYF
>many|TRBJ1-2|TRBV11-2|-
TGTGCCAGCAGCTTAGCCCAGATCAACTATGGCTACACCTTC
CASSLAQINYGYTF
>few|TRBJ1-1|TRBV6-6|-
TGTGCCAGCACTGGCACAGGGATCAACACTGAAGCTTTCTTT
CASTGTGINTEAFF
>-|TRBJ2-1|TRBV5-1|-
TGCGCCAGCAGCTTGCTGAATGAGCAGTTCTTC
CASSLLNEQFF
>-|TRBJ2-2|TRBV15|-
TGTGCCACCAGCAGTCGGAATGCAGGGGCGGTCGGGGAGCTGTTTTTT
CATSSRNAGAVGELFF
>-|TRBJ2-1|TRBV29-1|-
TGCAGCGTTCGGGGGATCTACAATGAGCAGTTCTTC
CSVRGIYNEQFF
>few|TRBJ2-7|TRBV7-2|TRBD1
TGTGCCAGCAGCCCTTGGGGACAGGGGGACCCCCGGCAGTACTTC
CASSPWGQGDPRQYF
>few|TRBJ1-1|TRBV11-2|-
TGTGCCAGCAGCTTGAGTAACAGGGCTCACACTGAAGCTTTCTTT
CASSLSNRAHTEAFF
>-|TRBJ2-7|TRBV28|-
TGTGCCACCGGACGGGGTAAATACGAGCAGTACTTC
CATGRGKYEQYF
>-|TRBJ1-1|TRBV6-1|-
TGTGCCAGCAGTGTGGGATACCTCAGGGGAGAGGAAGCTTTCTTT
CASSVGYLRGEEAFF
>-|TRBJ1-6|TRBV5-1|TRBD1
TGCGCCAGCGGAGATTTAACAGGGGATTCACCCCTCCACTTT
CASGDLTGDSPLHF
>few|TRBJ2-7|TRBV7-9|TRBD2
TGTGCCAGCAGCCGGACTAGCGGGATGTACGAGCAGTACTTC
CASSRTSGMYEQYF
>-|TRBJ2-3|TRBV29-1|-
TGCAGCGTCGACCAGGACTTGGCCCCAGATACGCAGTATTTT
CSVDQDLAPDTQYF
>-|TRBJ2-5|TRBV18|TRBD1
TGTGCCAGCTCACCGGGACAGCAACAAGAGACCCAGTACTTC
CASSPGQQQETQYF
>-|TRBJ2-1|TRBV28|TRBD2
TGTGCCAGCAGTTTAGCCTCGGGAGGGAGAGATGAGCAGTTCTTC
CASSLASGGRDEQFF
>few|TRBJ1-4|TRBV30|TRBD1
TGTGCCTGGACATCCGGGACAGGGACCGAAAAACTGTTTTTT
CAWTSGTGTEKLFF
>few|TRBJ2-7|TRBV5-6|TRBD2
TGTGCCAGTGAAGGACTAGCCGCCGGACAGTACTTC
CASEGLAAGQYF
>-|TRBJ1-4|TRBV5-1|TRBD1
TGCGCCAGCAGCTTGGGGACAGGGGGCTTTGTTGAAAAACTGTTTTTT
CASSLGTGGFVEKLFF
>-|TRBJ2-7|TRBV27|TRBD1
TGTGCCAGCAGACAAACCCCGGACAGGGCCGAGCAGTACTTC
CASRQTPDRAEQYF
>many|TRBJ2-7|TRBV29-1|TRBD1
TGCAGCGTTCCGGGACAGGGGTCCTACGAGCAGTACTTC
CSVPGQGSYEQYF
>many|TRBJ2-7|TRBV7-2|-
TGTGCCAGCAGCCCAGAACTTCGGGGCTACGAGCAGTACTTC
CASSPELRGYEQYF
>few|TRBJ2-5|TRBV30|-
TGTGCCGGCTCGGAGGGCCACGGAGAGACCCAGTACTTC
CAGSEGHGETQYF
>-|TRBJ1-1|TRBV25-1|TRBD1
TGTGCCAGCAGTGCTAGACAGGGGAACACTGAAGCTTTCTTT
CASSARQGNTEAFF
>-|TRBJ2-1|TRBV4-3|TRBD2
TGCGCCAGCAGCCAAGCATTAGGTAGCGGGGGGACGGGGGATGAGCAGTTCTTC
CASSQALGSGGTGDEQFF
>-|TRBJ1-2|TRBV6-5|-
TGTGCCAGCCCCCGGGGTAACTATGGCTACACCTTC
CASPRGNYGYTF
>-|TRBJ2-4|TRBV19|-
TGTGCCAGTAGTCCGCGATACCTAGCCAAAAACATTCAGTACTTC
CASSPRYLAKNIQYF
>few|TRBJ2-7|TRBV2|TRBD2
TGTGCCAGCAGTGCGTCCGGGACTACAAGACCCTACGAGCAGTACTTC
CASSASGTTRPYEQYF
>few|TRBJ2-7|TRBV2|TRBD1
TGTGCCAGCAGTGCCGCGCGAGGAAGGGACAGGGGGAGCTACGAGCAGTACTTC
CASSAARGRDRGSYEQYF
>few|TRBJ2-5|TRBV5-4|TRBD2
TGTGCCAGCACCTTCGGGGGGTACCAAGAGACCCAGTACTTC
CASTFGGYQETQYF